This TCR beta chain was observed in a study of vaccination effects on CD4 cells after COVID-19. Overall study context: Before sequencing, viral peptide pools were used by the ViraFEST assay to expand antigen-specific CD4+ T cells.

Subsequent to about 10 days of culture, CD4+ T cells were isolated. The infection with SARS-CoV-2 (confirmed by PCR) occurred in this person between March and December 2020. The vaccine given was either BNT162b2 or mRNA-1273, in two doses. Remarks on this clone: Its antigen remains unknown.

Sequencing used immunoSEQ multiplex PCR; TCRdb keeps in-frame clones, though not all of them. This sample has around 50,000 clones, with about 74% found just once. The study, taken as a whole, reports: A shortage of convalescent patients and an absence of early post-infection timepoints characterized the study. Infection-derived and vaccine-derived clones contracted markedly late after vaccination.

This receptor was identified in a human donor who had a prior SARS-CoV-2 infection. The specimen was CD4+ T cells from PBMCs cultured without peptide, collected after COVID-19 vaccination.

The CDR3 bases are TGTGCCAGCAGCGCCACCCGGGACTTTACGGGCTTCAATGAGCAGTTCTTC. Amino acids: CASSATRDFTGFNEQFF. V gene TRBV9 combines with J gene TRBJ2-1, with D possibly matching TRBD2 (6 bases). CDR1 is SGDLS, CDR2 YYNGEE, per germline. The V and J ends lost 3 bases and 6 bases respectively, with 22 bases between them. The length of the CDR3 is 17 residues. Full variable domain (rest looked up from reference TRBV9 and TRBJ2-1): DSGVTQTPKHLITATGQRVTLRCSPRSGDLSVYWYQQSLDQGLQFLIQYYNGEERAKGNILERFSAQQFPDLHSELNLSSLELGDSALYFCASSATRDFTGFNEQFFGPGTRLTVL.